This TCR beta chain was captured in a study of blood T cell repertoires in COVID-19. Study background: Nucleic acid was either cDNA or gDNA, and it came from T cells, B-cell-depleted T cells, or PBMCs.

Study processing details: Cell counts per sample came from amplifying reference gene primers. The data were produced by immunoSEQ multiplex PCR, yet TCRdb's version contains in-frame clones alone and is incomplete. V, J and clone size were drawn from that table, and D and trimming were deduced from the DNA. This sample has approximately 190,000 clones; roughly four fifths occur once, and the top ten carry 14%. The CDR3 extends over 15 amino acids. V shed 4 bases, J shed 6 bases, and the junction held 6 bases outside the gene matches. CDR1 is GTSNPN and CDR2 is SVGIG in the germline V gene (reference sequence).

The rearrangement links TRBV30 to TRBJ1-6; 10 positions agree with TRBD1. The sequence came from a man aged 25-40 years with active or convalescent COVID-19. The sample was peripheral blood. The CDR3 protein is CAWIRTGGVNSPLHF. The CDR3 coding sequence is TGTGCCTGGATCCGGACAGGGGGGGTTAATTCACCCCTCCACTTT.